Below, 10 T cell receptor beta chains from the same sample are listed, as sequenced in a study of memory CD4+ T cells and cytomegalovirus serostatus. Single viable CD3+CD4+CD8-CD45RO+ cells were sorted as the memory CD4+ T cells. Using immunoSEQ multiplex PCR, the repertoire was profiled, and TCRdb retains in-frame clones only, with some absent. The sample yields just under 95,000 clones, around 80% seen once. The material sequenced was memory CD4+ T cells from blood. These TCRs come from an adult in good health and CMV-seropositive.

The chain combines TRBV6-5 with TRBJ2-5; a weak D match, TRBD2 (6 bases). V lost 2 bases, J lost 5 bases, and 15 bases lay in between. The germline V gene has CDR1 MNHEY and CDR2 SVGAGI. The CDR3 runs 15 residues. In nucleotides, the CDR3 is TGTGCCAGCAGTTACGGCCTAGCGAGAGCGGAGACCCAGTACTTC. This codes for CASSYGLARAETQYF.

The chain has TRBV4-2 and TRBJ2-3; TRBD2 matches 10 bases. V was clipped by 1 base and J by 3 bases; unmatched bases: 16. The CDR3 length is 20 residues. Germline lookup yields CDR1 LGHNA and CDR2 YNFKEQ. CDR3 in DNA: TGTGCCAGCAGCCAAGTGTCCCCTCCCGCTAGCGGGAGTAAAACAGATACGCAGTATTTT. Its translation: CASSQVSPPASGSKTDTQYF.

The V gene is TRBV13, the J gene TRBJ2-1, with TRBD2 identical over 8 bases. The V and J ends lost 4 bases and 0 bases, in that order; junction bases with no gene match: 11. The CDR3 spans 18 residues. CDR1 and CDR2 (germline): PRHDT, FYEKMQ (reference sequence). CDR3 residues: CASSSSPQRGSSYNEQFF. In DNA, the CDR3 is TGTGCCAGCAGCTCCTCCCCTCAGCGGGGGAGCTCCTACAATGAGCAGTTCTTC.

J is TRBJ2-5 and V is TRBV7-9; perhaps TRBD2 as D (5 bases). The CDR3 contains 13 residues. Trimming pared 2 bases from V and 5 bases from J, leaving 9 bases between. Germline loops: CDR1 SEHNR, CDR2 FQNEAQ (reference sequence). The CDR3 is CASSLRSGETQYF. CDR3 nucleotides: TGTGCCAGCAGCTTAAGGTCGGGGGAGACCCAGTACTTC.

This rearrangement joins TRBV10-3 to TRBJ2-3; the D call may be TRBD1 or TRBD2 (5 bases each). Trimming cost V 10 bases and J 2 bases, with 13 bases left between them. This CDR3 is built from 13 residues. The germline V gene has CDR1 ENHRY and CDR2 SYGVKD. CDR3 DNA sequence: TGTGCCAGCCGGGACCTAAACACAGATACGCAGTATTTT. Translated, it gives CASRDLNTDTQYF.

CDR3 sequence reads: CASSVDGLTGELFF. The CDR3 DNA reads as TGTGCCAGCAGCGTAGATGGACTAACCGGGGAGCTGTTTTTT. This sequence joins TRBV9 and TRBJ2-2; a weak D match, TRBD2 (6 bases). There are 14 residues in the CDR3. V gave up 0 bases and J gave up 5 bases, with 8 bases separating them. Germline loops: CDR1 SGDLS, CDR2 YYNGEE.

The chain combines TRBV18 with TRBJ1-2, with 9 bases that match TRBD1. The CDR3 consists of 15 residues. Germline lookup yields CDR1 KGHSH and CDR2 LQKENI. V lost 3 bases and J lost 8; bases outside the gene matches: 10. In DNA form, the CDR3 reads TGTGCCAGCTCACCGGACAGGGGCCCCCTGAGGGGCTACACCTTC. Translation gives CASSPDRGPLRGYTF.

The genes are TRBV7-9 and TRBJ2-1; D perhaps matches TRBD1 (5 bases). The CDR3 sequence is 13 residues long. V was shortened by 3 bases and J by 9 bases, with 12 bases between the two germline ends. The germline V gene has CDR1 SEHNR and CDR2 FQNEAQ (reference sequence). CDR3 in DNA: TGTGCCAGCAGCTTTGAAGGGGCAAGTGAGCAGTTCTTC. Translated: CASSFEGASEQFF.

The chain is built from TRBV18 and TRBJ2-3; 12 bases line up with TRBD2. Unmatched junction bases numbered 9, after V lost 2 bases and J lost 6 bases. The CDR3 is made up of 17 amino acids. Germline-derived CDR1 and CDR2 are KGHSH and LQKENI. In DNA, the CDR3 is TGTGCCAGCTCACCATCCTCTAGCGGGAGGGCCATGGATACGCAGTATTTT. Translating it yields CASSPSSSGRAMDTQYF.

Only one count was recorded for this clone. The chain is built from TRBV5-6 and TRBJ1-3; 7 bases are a match to TRBD1. Germline CDR1 reads SGHDT; CDR2 reads YYEEEE. The CDR3 length is 16 residues. Trimming removed 4 bases from V and 3 bases from J; junction bases left unmatched: 10. The CDR3 region is CASSQRQGGLGNTIYF. In DNA, the CDR3 is TGTGCCAGCAGCCAACGACAGGGCGGGCTTGGAAACACCATATATTTT.